This T cell receptor beta chain stems from a study of T cell responses to AZD1222 COVID-19 vaccine (dated by TCRdb to the early 2020s). In the study overall: A total of just over 230 trial participants underwent TCR sequencing, of whom 207 received two doses of AZD1222 and roughly 25 received two doses of the MenACWY control vaccine. Trial participants were enrolled into age subgroups of 18-55, 56-69 and 70-plus years, which contained approximately 150, 28 and 58 TCR-sequenced participants, respectively. General conclusions and limits of the study: After two AZD1222 doses, spike-specific TCR breadth and depth were significantly higher than at day 0 and than in MenACWY recipients. Most participants were white British and females outnumbered males, and the authors suggested that clonal diversity may have been underestimated. Conclusions about previously exposed vaccinees are limited, since just 6 or 7 AZD1222 recipients were seropositive for SARS-CoV-2 at baseline. Epitopes outside the regions mutated in the B.1.351 and B.1.1.7 variants were reportedly recognized by nearly half of the unique spike-specific TCRs. Because no day 14 peak-response samples were available, repertoires were characterized only after the peak T cell response. In the small 56-69-year group, the increase in depth fell short of significance, most likely because of low power. Vaccine-associated CD4 TCRs spanned the whole spike protein, with dominant responses in regions 160-218 and 743-854.

The CDR3 regions of human TCRbeta chains were analyzed by immunosequencing. The authors' analysis ran thus. Repertoire TCRs were checked for matches against a reference library of SARS-CoV-2-specific TCRs that had been generated using the MIRA antigen-specificity platform. Breadth was defined as the fraction of unique TCRs that were SARS-CoV-2-associated, and depth was defined as the fraction of total T cells that were SARS-CoV-2-associated. Each spike-specific TCR was assigned to its reactive spike region and to a CD4 or CD8 class using the MIRA data. Log10-transformed breadth and depth values were compared by one-way ANOVA with Sidak's multiple comparisons tests. The source is immuneACCESS, and TCRdb retained only in-frame sequences with V and J called. Part of the clones is not carried over; for the studies checked, unresolved V genes explain less than half of this, and the remainder is unexplained. V and J calls and clone size come straight from that table; D and trimming were deduced from the DNA. For this sample there are some 130,000 clones; roughly 90% appear just once. Roughly 0.98% of the sample lies in the top ten.

A note on this clone: Its antigen specificity is not known. No much larger clone is present one base from it, and per-base qualities are unavailable.

Reading the label with the study, this specimen's time point is: about 28 days (+/-7) after the second vaccine dose. AZD1222 recipients with second doses at about 4 weeks or about 12 weeks were pooled, because spike-specific TCR depth and breadth did not differ between schedules. The vaccinee samples were drawn from two UK trials, COV001 and COV002, one of which was a single-blind randomized controlled phase 2/3 trial testing AZD1222 (ChAdOx1 nCoV-19) in healthy adults. For TCRbeta chain sequencing, PBMC samples from trial participants were taken at day 0 and at day 28 after the second dose. Unmatched junction bases come to 4, with V trimmed by 5 bases and J by 7 bases. Its CDR3 holds 11 amino acids, cysteine through phenylalanine. Only the CDR3 DNA stays, 33 bases, in frame from base 1. Via the germline V gene (reference sequence), CDR1 is DFQATT and CDR2 SNEGSKA.

The sequenced sample was peripheral blood, obtained 28 days after the second AZD1222 dose. This clonotype originated in an adult who received the AZD1222 COVID-19 vaccine. The chain is made from TRBV20-1 and TRBJ1-2; TRBD1 agrees with 7 junctional bases. DNA sequence: TGCAGTGCTCCGGCAGGGGGTGGCTACACCTTC. It is translated as CSAPAGGGYTF.